This T cell receptor (beta chain) was identified during a study of T-cell reconstitution after alpha-beta-depleted transplantation in children. During its preparation, the TCRbeta library received unique molecular identifiers. MiXCR, run by TCRdb on the PCR reads, gives a single entry per CDR3 protein. This sample yields over 200,000 distinct CDR3 sequences, of which under 9.5% are seen a single time; 5.5% to 8% belongs to the top ten. Sequencing was performed on PBMCs from the stem cell graft donor, taken from the stem cell graft. The receptor's source is a human donor who donated a stem cell graft to a child with acute lymphoblastic leukemia.

CDR3 sequence (DNA): TGTGCCAGCAGCGTAGAACAGTCAAGCTATGGCTACACCTTC. As protein: CASSVEQSSYGYTF. The chain recombines TRBV9 with TRBJ1-2; D not certain. CDR3 length equals 14 residues. In germline, CDR1 is SGDLS, CDR2 YYNGEE. V gave up 0 bases and J gave up 4 bases, with 10 bases separating them.